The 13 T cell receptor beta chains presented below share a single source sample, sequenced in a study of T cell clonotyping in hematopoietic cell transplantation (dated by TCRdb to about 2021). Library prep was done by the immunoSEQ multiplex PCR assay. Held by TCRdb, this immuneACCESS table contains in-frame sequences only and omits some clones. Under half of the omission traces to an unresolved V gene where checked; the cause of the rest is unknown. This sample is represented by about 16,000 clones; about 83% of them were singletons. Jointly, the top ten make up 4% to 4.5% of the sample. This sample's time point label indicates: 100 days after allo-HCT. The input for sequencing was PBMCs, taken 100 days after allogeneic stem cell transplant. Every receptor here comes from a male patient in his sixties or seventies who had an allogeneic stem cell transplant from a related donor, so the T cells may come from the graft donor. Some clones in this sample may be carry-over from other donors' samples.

The CDR3, as DNA: TGTGCCAGCAGCGGGTCTGGGGCCAACGTCCTGACTTTC. Its protein product is CASSGSGANVLTF. This chain joins TRBV6-4 and TRBJ2-6; D remains ambiguous. CDR1 is MRHNA, CDR2 SNTAGT, per germline. The germline V and J ends were trimmed by 6 bases and 1 base, with 4 bases remaining between them. This CDR3 spans 13 amino acids.

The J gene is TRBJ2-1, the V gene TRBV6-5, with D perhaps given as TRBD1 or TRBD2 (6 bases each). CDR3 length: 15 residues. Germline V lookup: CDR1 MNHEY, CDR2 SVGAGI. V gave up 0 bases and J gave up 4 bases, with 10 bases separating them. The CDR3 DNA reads TGTGCCAGCAGTTACTCGGAGGGGGTTTACAATGAGCAGTTCTTC. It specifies CASSYSEGVYNEQFF.

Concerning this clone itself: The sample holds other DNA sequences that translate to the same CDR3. CDR3 DNA sequence: TGCGCCAGCAGCTTGGCAGGCGGCGTCCGCTCCTACGAGCAGTACTTC. It codes for CASSLAGGVRSYEQYF. The chain uses TRBV5-1 and TRBJ2-7; D uncertain. Germline CDR1 and CDR2: SGHRS and YFSETQ. This CDR3 has 16 residues. V lost 0 bases and J 0 bases, leaving 13 bases between the germline ends.

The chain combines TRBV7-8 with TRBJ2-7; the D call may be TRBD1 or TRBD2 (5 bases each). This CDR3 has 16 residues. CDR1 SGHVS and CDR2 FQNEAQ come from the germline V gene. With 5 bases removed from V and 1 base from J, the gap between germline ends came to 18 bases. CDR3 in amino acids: CASSSDREGRSYEQYF. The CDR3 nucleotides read TGTGCCAGCAGCAGCGACAGAGAGGGAAGGTCCTACGAGCAGTACTTC.

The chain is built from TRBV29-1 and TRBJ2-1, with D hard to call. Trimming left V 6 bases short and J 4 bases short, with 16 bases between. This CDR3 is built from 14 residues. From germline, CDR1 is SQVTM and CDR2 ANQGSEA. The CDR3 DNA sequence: TGCAGCGTCACCACCCGGCGGAAGTACAATGAGCAGTTCTTC. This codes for CSVTTRRKYNEQFF.

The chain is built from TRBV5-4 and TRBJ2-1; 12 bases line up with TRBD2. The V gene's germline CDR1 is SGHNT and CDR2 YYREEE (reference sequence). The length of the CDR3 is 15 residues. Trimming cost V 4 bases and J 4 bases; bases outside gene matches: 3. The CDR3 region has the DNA TGTGCCAGCAGCAAGGGACTAGCGGGTTACAATGAGCAGTTCTTC. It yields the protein CASSKGLAGYNEQFF.

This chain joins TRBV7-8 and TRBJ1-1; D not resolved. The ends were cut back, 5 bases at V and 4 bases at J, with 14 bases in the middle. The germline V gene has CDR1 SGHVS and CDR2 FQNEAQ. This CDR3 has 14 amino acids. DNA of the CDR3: TGTGCCAGCAGCCGAAACTGGGAGGGCACTGAAGCTTTCTTT. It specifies CASSRNWEGTEAFF.

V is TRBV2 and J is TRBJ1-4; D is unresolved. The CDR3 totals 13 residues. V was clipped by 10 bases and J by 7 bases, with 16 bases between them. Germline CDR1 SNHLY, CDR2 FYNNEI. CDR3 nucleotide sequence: TGTGCCACCAGCCCCGGAGATTCTGAAAAACTGTTTTTT. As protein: CATSPGDSEKLFF.

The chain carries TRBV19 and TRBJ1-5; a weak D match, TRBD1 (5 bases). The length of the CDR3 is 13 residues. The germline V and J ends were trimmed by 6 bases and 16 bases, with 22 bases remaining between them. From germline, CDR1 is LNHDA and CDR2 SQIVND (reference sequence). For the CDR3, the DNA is TGTGCCAGTAGAACCCCCGACAGCTTAGTGCAACATTTT. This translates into CASRTPDSLVQHF.

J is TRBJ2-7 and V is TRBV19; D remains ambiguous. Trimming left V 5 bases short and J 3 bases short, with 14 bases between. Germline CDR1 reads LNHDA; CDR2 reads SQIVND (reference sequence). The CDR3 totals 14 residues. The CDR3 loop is CASSQTGSLYEQYF. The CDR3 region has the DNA TGTGCCAGTAGTCAGACCGGGTCCCTCTACGAGCAGTACTTC.

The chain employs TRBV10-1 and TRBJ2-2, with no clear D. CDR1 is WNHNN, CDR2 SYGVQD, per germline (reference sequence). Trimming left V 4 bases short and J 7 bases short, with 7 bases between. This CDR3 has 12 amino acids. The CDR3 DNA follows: TGCGCCAGCAGTGTAGGTAGCGGGGAGCTGTTTTTT. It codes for CASSVGSGELFF.

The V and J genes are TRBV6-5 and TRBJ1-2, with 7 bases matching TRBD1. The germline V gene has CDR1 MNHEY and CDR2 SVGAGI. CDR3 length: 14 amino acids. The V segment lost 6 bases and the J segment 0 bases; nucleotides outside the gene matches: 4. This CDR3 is CASRYRGANYGYTF. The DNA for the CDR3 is TGTGCCAGCAGATACAGGGGAGCTAACTATGGCTACACCTTC.

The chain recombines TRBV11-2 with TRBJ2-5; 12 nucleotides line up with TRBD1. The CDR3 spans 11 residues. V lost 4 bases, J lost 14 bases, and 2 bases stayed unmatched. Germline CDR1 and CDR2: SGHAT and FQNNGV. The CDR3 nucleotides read TGTGCCAGCAGCTCTGGGACAGGGGGCTACTTC. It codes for CASSSGTGGYF.